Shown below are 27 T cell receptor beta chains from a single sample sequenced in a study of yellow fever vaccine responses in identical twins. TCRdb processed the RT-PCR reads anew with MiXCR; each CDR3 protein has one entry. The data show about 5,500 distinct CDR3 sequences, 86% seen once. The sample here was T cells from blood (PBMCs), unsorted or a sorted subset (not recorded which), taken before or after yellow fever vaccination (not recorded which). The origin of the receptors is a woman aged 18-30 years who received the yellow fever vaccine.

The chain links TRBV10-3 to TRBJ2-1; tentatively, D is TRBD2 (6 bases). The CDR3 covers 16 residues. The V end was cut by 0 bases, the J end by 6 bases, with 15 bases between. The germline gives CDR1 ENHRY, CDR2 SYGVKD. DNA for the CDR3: TGTGCCATCAGTGAGTCGGTGACAAGCGGGCTCAATGAGCAGTTCTTC. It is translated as CAISESVTSGLNEQFF.

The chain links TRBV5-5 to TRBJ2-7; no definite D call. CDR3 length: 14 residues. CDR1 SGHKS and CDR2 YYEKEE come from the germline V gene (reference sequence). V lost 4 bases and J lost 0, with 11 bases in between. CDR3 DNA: TGTGCCAGCAGCCTGGTGATATCCTCCTACGAGCAGTACTTC. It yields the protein CASSLVISSYEQYF.

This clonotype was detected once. The CDR3 DNA is TGTGCCAGCAGCTTAGGACTGCTTACTAGCACAGATACGCAGTATTTT. Its translation is CASSLGLLTSTDTQYF. The chain employs TRBV7-6 and TRBJ2-3; D is undetermined. Germline CDR1 SGHVS, CDR2 FNYEAQ. V shed 1 base and J shed 0 bases, with 11 bases lying between them. This CDR3 region has 16 residues.

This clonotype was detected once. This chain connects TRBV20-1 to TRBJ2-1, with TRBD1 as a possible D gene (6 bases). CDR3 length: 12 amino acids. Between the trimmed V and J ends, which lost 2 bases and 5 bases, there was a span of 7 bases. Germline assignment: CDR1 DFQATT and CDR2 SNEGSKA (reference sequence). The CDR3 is CSARKGDNEQFF. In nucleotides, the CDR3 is TGCAGTGCTAGAAAGGGGGACAATGAGCAGTTCTTC.

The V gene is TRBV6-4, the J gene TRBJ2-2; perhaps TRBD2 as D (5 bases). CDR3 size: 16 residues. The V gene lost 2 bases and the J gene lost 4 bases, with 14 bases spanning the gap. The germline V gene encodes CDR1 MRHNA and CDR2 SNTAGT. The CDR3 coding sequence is TGTGCCAGCAGTGACGGTAGCCCTGCGGGCACCGGGGAGCTGTTTTTT. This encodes CASSDGSPAGTGELFF.

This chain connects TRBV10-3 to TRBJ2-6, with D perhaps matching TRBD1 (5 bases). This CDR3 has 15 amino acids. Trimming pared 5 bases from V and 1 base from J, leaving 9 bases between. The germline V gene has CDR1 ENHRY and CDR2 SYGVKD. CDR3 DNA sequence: TGTGCCATCAGTCCACAGGATTCTGGGGCCAACGTCCTGACTTTC. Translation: CAISPQDSGANVLTF.

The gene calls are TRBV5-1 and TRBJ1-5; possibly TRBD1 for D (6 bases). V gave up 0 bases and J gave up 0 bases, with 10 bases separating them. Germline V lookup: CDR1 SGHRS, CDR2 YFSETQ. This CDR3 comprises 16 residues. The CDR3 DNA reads TGCGCCAGCAGCTTGGGCGACAGGAATAGCAATCAGCCCCAGCATTTT. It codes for CASSLGDRNSNQPQHF.

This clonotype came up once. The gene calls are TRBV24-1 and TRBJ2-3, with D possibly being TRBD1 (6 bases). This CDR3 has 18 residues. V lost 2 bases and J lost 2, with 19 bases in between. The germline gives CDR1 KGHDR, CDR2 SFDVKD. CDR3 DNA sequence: TGTGCCACCAGTGATTCCGTCCCCGTACAGGGTCACACAGATACGCAGTATTTT. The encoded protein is CATSDSVPVQGHTDTQYF.

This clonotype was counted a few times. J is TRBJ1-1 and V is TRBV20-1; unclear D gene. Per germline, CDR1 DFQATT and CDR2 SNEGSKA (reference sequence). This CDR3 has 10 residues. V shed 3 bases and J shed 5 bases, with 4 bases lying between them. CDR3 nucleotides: TGCAGTGCTAGGTGGACTGAAGCTTTCTTT. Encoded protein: CSARWTEAFF.

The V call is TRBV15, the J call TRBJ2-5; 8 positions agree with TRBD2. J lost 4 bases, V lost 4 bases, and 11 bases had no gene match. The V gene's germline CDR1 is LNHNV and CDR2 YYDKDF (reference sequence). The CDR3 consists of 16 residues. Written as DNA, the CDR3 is TGTGCCACCAGCACCAAAAGGACTAGCTACCGAGAGACCCAGTACTTC. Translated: CATSTKRTSYRETQYF.

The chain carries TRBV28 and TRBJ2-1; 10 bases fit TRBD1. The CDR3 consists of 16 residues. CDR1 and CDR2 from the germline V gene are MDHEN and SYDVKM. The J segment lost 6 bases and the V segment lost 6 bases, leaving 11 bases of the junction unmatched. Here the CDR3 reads CASSRDRGRFGNEQFF. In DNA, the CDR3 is TGTGCCAGCAGCCGAGACAGGGGGCGCTTTGGCAATGAGCAGTTCTTC.

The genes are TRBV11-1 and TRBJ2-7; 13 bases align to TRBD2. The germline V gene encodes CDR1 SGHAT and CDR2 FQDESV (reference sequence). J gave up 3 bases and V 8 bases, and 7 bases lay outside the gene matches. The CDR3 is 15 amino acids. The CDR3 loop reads CASGTSGKGLYEQYF. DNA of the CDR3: TGTGCCAGCGGGACTAGCGGGAAAGGCCTCTACGAGCAGTACTTC.

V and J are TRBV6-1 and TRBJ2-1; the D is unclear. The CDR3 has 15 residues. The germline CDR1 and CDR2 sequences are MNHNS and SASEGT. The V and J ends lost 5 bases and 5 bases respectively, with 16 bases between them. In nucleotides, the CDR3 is TGTGCCAGCAGTAATGAGTTCAGCGCCAACAATGAGCAGTTCTTC. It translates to CASSNEFSANNEQFF.

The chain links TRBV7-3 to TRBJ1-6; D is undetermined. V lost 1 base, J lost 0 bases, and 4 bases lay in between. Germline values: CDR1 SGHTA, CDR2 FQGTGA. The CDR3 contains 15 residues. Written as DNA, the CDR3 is TGTGCCAGCAGCTTAATCGGCTCCTATAATTCACCCCTCCACTTT. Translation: CASSLIGSYNSPLHF.

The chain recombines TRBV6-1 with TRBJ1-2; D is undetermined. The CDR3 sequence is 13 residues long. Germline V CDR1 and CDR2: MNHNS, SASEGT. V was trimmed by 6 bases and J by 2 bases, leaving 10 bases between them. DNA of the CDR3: TGTGCCAGCAGCCTACAAGAGAACTATGGCTACACCTTC. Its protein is CASSLQENYGYTF.

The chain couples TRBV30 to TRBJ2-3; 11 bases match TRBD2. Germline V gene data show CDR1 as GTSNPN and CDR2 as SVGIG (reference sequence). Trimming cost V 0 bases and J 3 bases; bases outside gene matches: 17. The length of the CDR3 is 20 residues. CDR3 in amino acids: CAWSVFALAGGAPGTDTQYF. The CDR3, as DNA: TGTGCCTGGAGTGTATTTGCCCTAGCGGGGGGAGCCCCCGGGACAGATACGCAGTATTTT.

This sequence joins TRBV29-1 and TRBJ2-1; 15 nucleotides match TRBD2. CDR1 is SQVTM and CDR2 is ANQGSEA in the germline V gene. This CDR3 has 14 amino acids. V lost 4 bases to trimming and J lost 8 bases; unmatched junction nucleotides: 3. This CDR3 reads CSVGGLAGGDEQFF. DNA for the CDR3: TGCAGCGTTGGGGGACTAGCGGGGGGAGATGAGCAGTTCTTC.

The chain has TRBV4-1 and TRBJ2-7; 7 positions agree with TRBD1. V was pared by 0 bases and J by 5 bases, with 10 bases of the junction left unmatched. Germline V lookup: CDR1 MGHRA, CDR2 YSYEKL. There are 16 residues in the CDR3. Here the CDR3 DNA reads TGCGCCAGCAGCCAAGATCGAACAGGGGCCTTCAACGAGCAGTACTTC. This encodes CASSQDRTGAFNEQYF.

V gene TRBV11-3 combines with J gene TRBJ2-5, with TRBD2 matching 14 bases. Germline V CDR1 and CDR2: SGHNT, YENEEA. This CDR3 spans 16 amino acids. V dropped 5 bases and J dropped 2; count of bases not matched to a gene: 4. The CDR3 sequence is CASSPRTSGGQETQYF. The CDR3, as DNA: TGTGCCAGCAGCCCCCGGACTAGCGGGGGGCAAGAGACCCAGTACTTC.

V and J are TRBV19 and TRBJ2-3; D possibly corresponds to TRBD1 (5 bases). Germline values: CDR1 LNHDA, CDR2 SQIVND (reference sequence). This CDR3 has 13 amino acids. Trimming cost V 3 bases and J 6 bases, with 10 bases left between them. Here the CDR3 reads CASSMVRADTQYF. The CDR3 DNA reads TGTGCCAGTAGTATGGTCAGGGCGGATACGCAGTATTTT.

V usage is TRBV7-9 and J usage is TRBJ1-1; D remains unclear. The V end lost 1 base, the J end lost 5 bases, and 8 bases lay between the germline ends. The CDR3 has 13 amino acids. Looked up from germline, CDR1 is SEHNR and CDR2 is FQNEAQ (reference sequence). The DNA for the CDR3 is TGTGCCAGCAGCTTAGAAATGGAGACTGAAGCTTTCTTT. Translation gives CASSLEMETEAFF.

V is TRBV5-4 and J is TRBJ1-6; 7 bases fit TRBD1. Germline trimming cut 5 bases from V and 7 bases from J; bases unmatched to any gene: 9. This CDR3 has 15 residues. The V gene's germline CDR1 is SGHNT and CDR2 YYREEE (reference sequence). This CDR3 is CASSPSTGNNSPLHF. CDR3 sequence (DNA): TGTGCCAGCAGTCCTTCGACAGGGAACAATTCACCCCTCCACTTT.

CDR3 region: CASSFDSDRNFNQETQYF. Here the CDR3 DNA reads TGTGCCAGCAGCTTCGACTCGGACCGAAATTTCAACCAAGAGACCCAGTACTTC. The genes are TRBV7-6 and TRBJ2-5; D is ambiguous. CDR3 size: 18 residues. The ends were cut back, 3 bases at V and 0 bases at J, with 20 bases in the middle. Germline CDR1 and CDR2: SGHVS and FNYEAQ.

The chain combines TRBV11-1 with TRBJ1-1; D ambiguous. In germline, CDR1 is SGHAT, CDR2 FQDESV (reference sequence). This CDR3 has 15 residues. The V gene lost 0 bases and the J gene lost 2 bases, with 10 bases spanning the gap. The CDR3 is CASSLALGLNTEAFF. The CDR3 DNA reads TGTGCCAGCAGCTTAGCACTGGGCCTTAACACTGAAGCTTTCTTT.

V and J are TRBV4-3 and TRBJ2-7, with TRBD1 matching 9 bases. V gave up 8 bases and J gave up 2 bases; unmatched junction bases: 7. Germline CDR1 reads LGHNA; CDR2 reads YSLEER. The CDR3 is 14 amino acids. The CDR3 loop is CASGEDRGAYEQYF. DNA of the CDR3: TGCGCCAGCGGAGAGGACAGGGGAGCCTACGAGCAGTACTTC.

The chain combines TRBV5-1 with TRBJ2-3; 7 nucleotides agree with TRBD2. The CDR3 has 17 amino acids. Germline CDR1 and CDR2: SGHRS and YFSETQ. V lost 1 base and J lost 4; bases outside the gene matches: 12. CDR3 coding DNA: TGCGCCAGCAGCTTGAATGCGGCGGGAGTGAGTGCAGATACGCAGTATTTT. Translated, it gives CASSLNAAGVSADTQYF.

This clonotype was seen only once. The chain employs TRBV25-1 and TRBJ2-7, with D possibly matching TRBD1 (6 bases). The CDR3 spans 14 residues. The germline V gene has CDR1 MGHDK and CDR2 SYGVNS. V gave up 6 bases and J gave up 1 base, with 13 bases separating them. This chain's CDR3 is CASRNTGFSYEQYF. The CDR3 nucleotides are TGTGCCAGCAGGAATACAGGGTTTTCCTACGAGCAGTACTTC.